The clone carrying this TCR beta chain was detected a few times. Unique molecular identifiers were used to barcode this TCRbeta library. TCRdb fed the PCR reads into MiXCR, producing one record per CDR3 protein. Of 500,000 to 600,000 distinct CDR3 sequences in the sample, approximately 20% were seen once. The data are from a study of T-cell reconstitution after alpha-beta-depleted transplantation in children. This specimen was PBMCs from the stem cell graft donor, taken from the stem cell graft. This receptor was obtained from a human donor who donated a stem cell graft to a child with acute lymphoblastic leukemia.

The chain's CDR3 is CASERGSGTEAFF. CDR3 in DNA: TGCGCCAGCGAAAGGGGCTCAGGGACTGAAGCTTTCTTT. The chain carries TRBV5-1 and TRBJ1-1; TRBD1 is a possible D gene (5 bases). Deletions cut 7 bases from V and 5 bases from J, with 15 bases between. Germline loops: CDR1 SGHRS, CDR2 YFSETQ. This CDR3 has 13 residues.